These 18 T cell receptor beta chains share one sample of origin, sequenced in a study of radiotherapy plus CTLA-4 blockade in lung cancer. The repertoire was sequenced with immunoSEQ multiplex PCR; TCRdb's copy has only in-frame clones and lacks some. The sample lists about 39,000 clones, about four fifths occurring once. Material: peripheral blood, obtained from a patient treated with radiotherapy plus ipilimumab. These receptors originate from a human donor with non-small cell lung cancer that progressed on radiotherapy plus ipilimumab.

The chain employs TRBV11-2 and TRBJ1-4, with D possibly being TRBD1 (5 bases). This CDR3 is built from 11 residues. CDR1 SGHAT and CDR2 FQNNGV come from the germline V gene. Trimming left V 5 bases short and J 13 bases short, with 11 bases between. CDR3 sequence: CASSPDNRLFF. The DNA of the CDR3 is TGTGCCAGCAGCCCGGACAATCGACTGTTTTTT.

The chain uses TRBV10-2 and TRBJ2-3, with TRBD2 matching 10 bases. This CDR3 is 16 amino acids long. Germline V gives CDR1 WSHSY, CDR2 SAAADI. Trimming cost V 5 bases and J 0 bases; bases outside gene matches: 5. This CDR3 reads CASSSSGLASTDTQYF. CDR3 in DNA: TGCGCCAGCAGTTCATCGGGACTAGCGAGCACAGATACGCAGTATTTT.

The V gene is TRBV10-3, the J gene TRBJ2-1; 8 bases fit TRBD1. Germline assignment: CDR1 ENHRY and CDR2 SYGVKD. J lost 8 bases, V lost 8 bases, and 14 bases had no gene match. The CDR3 contains 15 residues. The CDR3 sequence is CAIGRDQGAEDEQFF. The CDR3 DNA reads TGTGCCATCGGCAGGGACCAGGGGGCCGAGGATGAGCAGTTCTTC.

The rearrangement joins TRBV5-1 to TRBJ1-2, with 9 bases fitting TRBD1. Germline CDR1 reads SGHRS; CDR2 reads YFSETQ. CDR3 length: 14 residues. Trimming removed 5 bases from V and 0 bases from J; junction bases left unmatched: 2. CDR3 in amino acids: CASRGTGTNYGYTF. CDR3 in DNA: TGCGCCAGCAGAGGGACAGGGACTAACTATGGCTACACCTTC. Supplemented by reference TRBV5-1 and TRBJ1-2, the full variable domain reads KAGVTQTPRYLIKTRGQQVTLSCSPISGHRSVSWYQQTPGQGLQFLFEYFSETQRNKGNFPGRFSGRQFSNSRSEMNVSTLELGDSALYLCASRGTGTNYGYTFGSGTRLTVV.

The chain joins TRBV7-9 to TRBJ2-5; D is perhaps TRBD1 (6 bases). CDR1 SEHNR and CDR2 FQNEAQ come from the germline V gene (reference sequence). The CDR3 covers 14 residues. Trimming took off 5 bases at V and 4 bases at J, with 14 bases between the two ends. The CDR3 is CASSTTGLGETQYF. CDR3 nucleotides: TGTGCCAGCAGCACAACAGGGTTGGGAGAGACCCAGTACTTC.

This chain uses TRBV4-1 with TRBJ1-1, with 11 bases matching TRBD1. Germline assignment: CDR1 MGHRA and CDR2 YSYEKL. The CDR3 extends over 16 amino acids. With 2 bases clipped from V and 2 bases from J, the junction kept 4 bases outside the gene matches. DNA of the CDR3: TGCGCCAGCAGCCAATGGACAGGGGGCCGAAACACTGAAGCTTTCTTT. Translating gives CASSQWTGGRNTEAFF.

This rearrangement joins TRBV7-2 to TRBJ2-7, with 8 bases aligning to TRBD1. The germline CDR1 and CDR2 sequences are SGHTA and FQGNSA. J lost 4 bases, V lost 1 base, and 3 bases had no gene match. CDR3 length: 14 residues. CDR3 nucleotides: TGTGCCAGCAGCTTAGGGGACAGGAGTTACGAGCAGTACTTC. Its translation: CASSLGDRSYEQYF.

The chain has TRBV7-2 and TRBJ1-2, with 8 bases matching TRBD1. V gave up 6 bases and J gave up 0 bases; unmatched junction bases: 15. The CDR3 spans 18 residues. Germline-derived CDR1 and CDR2 are SGHTA and FQGNSA. The CDR3 protein is CASRLSGQGGPPNYGYTF. The CDR3 DNA follows: TGTGCCAGCAGACTCTCCGGACAGGGTGGGCCCCCTAACTATGGCTACACCTTC.

The chain links TRBV5-1 to TRBJ2-3; TRBD2 is a possible D gene (6 bases). Deletions cut 4 bases from V and 1 base from J, with 16 bases between. The length of the CDR3 is 16 residues. Germline V gene lookup returns CDR1 SGHRS and CDR2 YFSETQ. CDR3 nucleotide sequence: TGCGCCAGCAGCCGCGACGGGGGTTCAGGCACAGATACGCAGTATTTT. Translating gives CASSRDGGSGTDTQYF.

This clone appeared a few times. V gene TRBV7-2 combines with J gene TRBJ2-1, with TRBD2 matching over 7 bases. The CDR3 length is 16 residues. The V and J ends lost 5 bases and 4 bases, in that order; junction bases with no gene match: 11. Germline V gene sequence: CDR1 SGHTA, CDR2 FQGNSA. The CDR3 nucleotides read TGTGCCAGCAGCGGGGGGGGACCGGGAATATACAATGAGCAGTTCTTC. This sequence encodes CASSGGGPGIYNEQFF. Drawing the rest from reference TRBV7-2 and TRBJ2-1, the complete variable domain is GAGVSQSPSNKVTEKGKDVELRCDPISGHTALYWYRQSLGQGLEFLIYFQGNSAPDKSGLPSDRFSAERTGGSVSTLTIQRTQQEDSAVYLCASSGGGPGIYNEQFFGPGTRLTVL.

The chain has TRBV7-3 and TRBJ2-2; perhaps TRBD1 as D (5 bases). Trimming stripped 5 bases from V and 0 bases from J, with 13 bases between. Germline V gene data show CDR1 as SGHTA and CDR2 as FQGTGA. This CDR3 contains 16 residues. The CDR3, as DNA: TGTGCCAGCAGCGTCGCAGGGATAACGAACACCGGGGAGCTGTTTTTT. Protein: CASSVAGITNTGELFF. The whole variable domain, filled in from reference TRBV7-3 and TRBJ2-2, reads GAGVSQTPSNKVTEKGKYVELRCDPISGHTALYWYRQSLGQGPEFLIYFQGTGAADDSGLPNDRFFAVRPEGSVSTLKIQRTERGDSAVYLCASSVAGITNTGELFFGEGSRLTVL.

The chain couples TRBV7-8 to TRBJ2-5; 10 bases map to TRBD2. There are 18 residues in the CDR3. In germline, CDR1 is SGHVS, CDR2 FQNEAQ. The ends lost 0 bases at V and 1 base at J; junction bases unmatched: 8. The DNA of the CDR3 is TGTGCCAGCAGCTTAGCGCTAGGACTAGCGGTCGGCCAAGAGACCCAGTACTTC. Its protein product is CASSLALGLAVGQETQYF. Together with reference TRBV7-8 and TRBJ2-5, the CDR3 gives the full variable domain: GAGVSQSPRYKVAKRGQDVALRCDPISGHVSLFWYQQALGQGPEFLTYFQNEAQLDKSGLPSDRFFAERPEGSVSTLKIQRTQQEDSAVYLCASSLALGLAVGQETQYFGPGTRLLVL.

The rearrangement links TRBV15 to TRBJ2-1, with D perhaps TRBD2 (5 bases). Per germline, CDR1 LNHNV and CDR2 YYDKDF (reference sequence). This CDR3 spans 15 amino acids. V lost 5 bases, J lost 4 bases, and 15 bases lay in between. CDR3 sequence: CATSSVPRRYNEQFF. CDR3 in DNA: TGTGCCACCAGCTCGGTCCCGAGGAGGTACAATGAGCAGTTCTTC.

In DNA form, the CDR3 reads TGTGCCAGTAGTGCTGACTGGCTTCAGGAGCAGTTCTTC. Encoded protein: CASSADWLQEQFF. The chain combines TRBV19 with TRBJ2-1; D unclear. The CDR3 spans 13 residues. V lost 5 bases to trimming and J lost 10 bases, with 15 bases between them. Germline V lookup: CDR1 LNHDA, CDR2 SQIVND (reference sequence).

This clone was observed once. The chain carries TRBV25-1 and TRBJ1-6; possible D gene TRBD1, 6 bases. The germline V gene has CDR1 MGHDK and CDR2 SYGVNS. V lost 3 bases to trimming and J lost 8 bases, with 17 bases between them. CDR3 length equals 16 residues. The CDR3 nucleotides read TGTGCCAGCAGTGATCCCCTAAGGGGGGGGGATTCACCCCTCCACTTT. The encoded protein is CASSDPLRGGDSPLHF.

The chain has TRBV7-3 and TRBJ2-3; TRBD2 agrees at 10 bases. Germline assignment: CDR1 SGHTA and CDR2 FQGTGA. This CDR3 has 15 residues. With V trimmed by 5 bases and J by 3 bases, 5 bases remained unmatched. The CDR3 region is CASSPDSGGTDTQYF. The CDR3 DNA sequence: TGTGCCAGCAGCCCCGATAGCGGGGGGACAGATACGCAGTATTTT. The variable domain in full, completed from reference TRBV7-3 and TRBJ2-3, reads GAGVSQTPSNKVTEKGKYVELRCDPISGHTALYWYRQSLGQGPEFLIYFQGTGAADDSGLPNDRFFAVRPEGSVSTLKIQRTERGDSAVYLCASSPDSGGTDTQYFGPGTRLTVL.

V is TRBV11-2 and J is TRBJ1-6; 8 bases match TRBD1. The CDR3 sequence is 15 residues long. Losses at the gene ends were 5 bases for V and 5 bases for J; bases not matched to a gene: 5. Germline CDR1 and CDR2: SGHAT and FQNNGV. The CDR3 DNA follows: TGTGCCAGCAGCCAAACGACAGGGGATAATTCACCCCTCCACTTT. Amino acids: CASSQTTGDNSPLHF.

J is TRBJ2-3 and V is TRBV5-1, with 8 bases matching TRBD2. This CDR3 contains 15 residues. CDR1 and CDR2 from the germline V gene are SGHRS and YFSETQ. Trimming removed 0 bases from V and 2 bases from J; junction bases left unmatched: 2. The chain's CDR3 is CASSLVAGTTDTQYF. DNA for the CDR3: TGCGCCAGCAGCTTGGTAGCGGGAACCACAGATACGCAGTATTTT.